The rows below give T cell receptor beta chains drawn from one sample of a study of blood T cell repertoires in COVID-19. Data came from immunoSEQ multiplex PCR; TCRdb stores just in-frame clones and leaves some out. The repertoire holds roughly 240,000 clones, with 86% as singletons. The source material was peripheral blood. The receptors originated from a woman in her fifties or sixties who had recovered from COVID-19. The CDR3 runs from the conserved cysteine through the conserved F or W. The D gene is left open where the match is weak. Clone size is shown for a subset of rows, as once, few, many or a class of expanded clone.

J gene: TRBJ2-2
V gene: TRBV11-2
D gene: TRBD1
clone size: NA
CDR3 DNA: TGTGCCAGCAGCTCGGGGGCCCGACAGGGGATTGGGGAGCTGTTTTTT
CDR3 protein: CASSSGARQGIGELFF

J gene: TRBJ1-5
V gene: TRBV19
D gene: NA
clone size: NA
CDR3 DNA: TGTGCCAGTAGTGACACCGAAGGAAGCAATCAGCCCCAGCATTTT
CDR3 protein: CASSDTEGSNQPQHF

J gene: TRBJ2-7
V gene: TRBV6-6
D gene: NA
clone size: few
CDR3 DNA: TGTGCCAGCAACGGACAGACCTACGAGCAGTACTTC
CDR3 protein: CASNGQTYEQYF

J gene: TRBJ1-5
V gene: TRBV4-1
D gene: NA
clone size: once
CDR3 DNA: TGCGCCAGCAGCCAAGATCCGGTTGGAGCCCAGCATTTT
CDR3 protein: CASSQDPVGAQHF

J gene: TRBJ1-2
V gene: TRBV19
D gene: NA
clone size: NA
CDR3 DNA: TGTGCCAGTAGTATAGATACGGGGGTCTATGGCTACACCTTC
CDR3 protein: CASSIDTGVYGYTF

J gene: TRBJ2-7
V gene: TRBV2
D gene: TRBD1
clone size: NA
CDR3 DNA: TGTGCCAGCAGTGCTCTCGTGGGACAGGGACTCTACGAGCAGTACTTC
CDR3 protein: CASSALVGQGLYEQYF

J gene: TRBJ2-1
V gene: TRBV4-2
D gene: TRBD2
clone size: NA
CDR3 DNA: TGTGCCAGCAGCCAAGGTGCCTCGGGGGGCTACAATGAGCAGTTCTTC
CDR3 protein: CASSQGASGGYNEQFF

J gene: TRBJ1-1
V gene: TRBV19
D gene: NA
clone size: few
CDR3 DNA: TGTGCCAGTAGGGAAACAGGGACCCCTGAAGCTTTCTTT
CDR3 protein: CASRETGTPEAFF

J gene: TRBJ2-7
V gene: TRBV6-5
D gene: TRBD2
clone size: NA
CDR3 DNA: TGTGCCAGTTTGCGAGGGAGCGGGGGACCCTACGAGCAGTACTTC
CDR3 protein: CASLRGSGGPYEQYF

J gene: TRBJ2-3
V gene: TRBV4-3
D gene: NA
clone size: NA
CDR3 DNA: TGCGCCAGCAGCCAAGACGAAGGGGCGGCAGATACGCAGTATTTT
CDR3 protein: CASSQDEGAADTQYF

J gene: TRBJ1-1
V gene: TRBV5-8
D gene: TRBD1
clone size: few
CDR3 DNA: TGTGCCAGCAGCCAAGACAGGGGGCGAAGTATGAACACTGAAGCTTTCTTT
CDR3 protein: CASSQDRGRSMNTEAFF

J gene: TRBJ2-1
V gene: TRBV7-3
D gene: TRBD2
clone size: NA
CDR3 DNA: TGTGCCAGCAGCTTAATCACTAGCGGGTACAATGAGCAGTTCTTC
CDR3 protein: CASSLITSGYNEQFF

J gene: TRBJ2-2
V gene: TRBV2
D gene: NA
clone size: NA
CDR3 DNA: TGTGCCAGCAGTGAAGTCCCAGGGGCCACCGGGGAGCTGTTTTTT
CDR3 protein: CASSEVPGATGELFF

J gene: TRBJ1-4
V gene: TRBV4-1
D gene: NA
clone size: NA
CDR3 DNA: TGCGCCAGCAGCCAAGGGGGATTGGGCAGGGGACAAGTGGGAAAACTGTTTTTT
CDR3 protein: CASSQGGLGRGQVGKLFF

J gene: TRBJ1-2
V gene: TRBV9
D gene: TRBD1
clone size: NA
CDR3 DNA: TGTGCCAGCAGCGCACAGGGGGCGAGTGATGGCTACACCTTC
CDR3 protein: CASSAQGASDGYTF

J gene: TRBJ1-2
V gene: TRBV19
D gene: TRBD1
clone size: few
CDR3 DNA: TGTGCCAGTAGTATTCAGGGACAGGGTTATGGCTACACCTTC
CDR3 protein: CASSIQGQGYGYTF

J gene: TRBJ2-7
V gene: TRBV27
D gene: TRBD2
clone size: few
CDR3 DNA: TGTGCCAGCAGCCGACTAGCGGGGGCCCCTGCACCCGAGCAGTACTTC
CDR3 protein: CASSRLAGAPAPEQYF

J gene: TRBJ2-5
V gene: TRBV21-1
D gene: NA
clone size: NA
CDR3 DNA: TGTGCCAGCGACCGAATGACGGACAGGGGGCTTTTAAAGACCCAGTACTTC
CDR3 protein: CASDRMTDRGLLKTQYF

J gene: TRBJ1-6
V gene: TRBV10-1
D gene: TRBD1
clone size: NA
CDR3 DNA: TGCGCCAGGACCCTGACAGGGCCCACCCTTAATTCACCCCTCCACTTT
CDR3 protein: CARTLTGPTLNSPLHF

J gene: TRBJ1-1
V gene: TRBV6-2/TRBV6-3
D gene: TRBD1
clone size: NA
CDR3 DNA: TGTGCCAGCAGCCGGGACAGGGGACGCGGAGAAAAAGCTTTCTTT
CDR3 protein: CASSRDRGRGEKAFF

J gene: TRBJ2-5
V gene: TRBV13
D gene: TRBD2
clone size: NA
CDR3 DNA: TGTGCCAGCAGCTACCGGACGACTAGCGGGGTAGAGACCCAGTACTTC
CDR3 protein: CASSYRTTSGVETQYF

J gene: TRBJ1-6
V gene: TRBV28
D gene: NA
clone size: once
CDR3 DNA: TGTGCCAGCAGGGGGAGCTCCTATAATTCACCCCTCCACTTT
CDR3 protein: CASRGSSYNSPLHF

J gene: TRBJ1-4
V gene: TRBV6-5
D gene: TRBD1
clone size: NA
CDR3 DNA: TGTGCCAGCAGTCGCAACAGGGGTGCTAATGAAAAACTGTTTTTT
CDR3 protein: CASSRNRGANEKLFF

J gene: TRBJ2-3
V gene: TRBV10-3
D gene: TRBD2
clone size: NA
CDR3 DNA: TGTGCCATCAGTGCTGGGAGGGCAGATACGCAGTATTTT
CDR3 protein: CAISAGRADTQYF

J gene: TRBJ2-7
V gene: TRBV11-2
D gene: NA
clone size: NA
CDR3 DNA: TGTGCCAGCAGCTTGGTCAGGTCTACCTACGAGCAGTACTTC
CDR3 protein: CASSLVRSTYEQYF

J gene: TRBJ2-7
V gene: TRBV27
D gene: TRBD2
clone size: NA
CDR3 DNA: TGTGCCAGCAGTTTTGCGGGGGGGCACGAGCAGTACTTC
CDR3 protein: CASSFAGGHEQYF

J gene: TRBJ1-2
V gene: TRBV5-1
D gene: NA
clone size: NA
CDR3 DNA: TGCGCCAGCAAAACGGATAGCCTCTATGGCTACACCTTC
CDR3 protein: CASKTDSLYGYTF

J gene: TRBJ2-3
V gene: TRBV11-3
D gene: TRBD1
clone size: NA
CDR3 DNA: TGTGCCAGCAGCTCCGACAGGGTGTTGCAGTATTTT
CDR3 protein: CASSSDRVLQYF

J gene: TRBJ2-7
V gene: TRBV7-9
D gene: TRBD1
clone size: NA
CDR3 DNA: TGTGCCAGCACCTTTGGGACAGGCTACGAGCAGTACTTC
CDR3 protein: CASTFGTGYEQYF

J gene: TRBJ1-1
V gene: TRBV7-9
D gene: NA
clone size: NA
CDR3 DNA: TGTGCCAGCAGCTTATGGCGGGACCGGACTGAAGCTTTCTTT
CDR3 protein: CASSLWRDRTEAFF

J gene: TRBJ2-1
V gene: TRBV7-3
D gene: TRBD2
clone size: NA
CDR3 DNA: TGTGCCAGCAGCTCTAAGACTAGCGGGGGGTCGAATGAGCAGTTCTTC
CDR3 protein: CASSSKTSGGSNEQFF

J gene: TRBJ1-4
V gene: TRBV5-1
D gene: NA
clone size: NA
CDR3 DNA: TGCGCCAGCAGCCATGGAATAACGCAGGGTAATGAAAAACTGTTTTTT
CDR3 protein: CASSHGITQGNEKLFF

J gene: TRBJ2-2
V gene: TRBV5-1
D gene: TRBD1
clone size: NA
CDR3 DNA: TGCGCCAGCAACCGAGGGACAGGGAACACCGGGGAGCTGTTTTTT
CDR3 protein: CASNRGTGNTGELFF

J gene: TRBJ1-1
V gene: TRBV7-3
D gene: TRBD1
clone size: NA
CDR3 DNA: TGTGCCAGCAGCTCAGGACAGGGGGCGGCTGAAGCTTTCTTT
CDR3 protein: CASSSGQGAAEAFF

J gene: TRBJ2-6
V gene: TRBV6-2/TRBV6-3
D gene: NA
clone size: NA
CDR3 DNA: TGTGCCAGCAGCTTCAGGCAATTGACCTCTGGGGCCAACGTCCTGACTTTC
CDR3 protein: CASSFRQLTSGANVLTF

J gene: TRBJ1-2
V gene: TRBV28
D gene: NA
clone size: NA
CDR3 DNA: TGTGCCAGCAGTTTAACCGGGGCTAACTATGGCTACACCTTC
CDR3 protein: CASSLTGANYGYTF

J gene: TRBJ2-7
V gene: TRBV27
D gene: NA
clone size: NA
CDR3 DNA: TGTGCCAGCACCCCGACAGGAATCTCCTACGAGCAGTACTTC
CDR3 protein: CASTPTGISYEQYF

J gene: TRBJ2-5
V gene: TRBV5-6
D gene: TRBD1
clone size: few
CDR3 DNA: TGTGCCAGCAGCTTCGTAGAAACAGGGGGATTGGGGACCCAGTACTTC
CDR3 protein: CASSFVETGGLGTQYF

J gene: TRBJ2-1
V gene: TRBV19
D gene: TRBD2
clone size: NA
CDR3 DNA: TGTGCCAGTAGTATTCGGACTAGCGGGGGGATTCGAAATGAGCAGTTCTTC
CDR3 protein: CASSIRTSGGIRNEQFF

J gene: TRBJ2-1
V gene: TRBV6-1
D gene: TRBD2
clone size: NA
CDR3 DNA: TGTGCCAGCAGTGATCCTAGCGGGGGGGCCTTGTACAATGAGCAGTTCTTC
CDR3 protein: CASSDPSGGALYNEQFF

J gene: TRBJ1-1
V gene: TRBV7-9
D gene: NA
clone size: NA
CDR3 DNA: TGTGCCAGCAGCTTAGGACAGCCAAACACTGAAGCTTTCTTT
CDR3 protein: CASSLGQPNTEAFF

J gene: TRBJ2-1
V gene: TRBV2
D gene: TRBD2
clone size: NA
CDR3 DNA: TGTGCCAGCAGTGCCAGGCGGGGGGCTAACAATGAGCAGTTCTTC
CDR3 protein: CASSARRGANNEQFF

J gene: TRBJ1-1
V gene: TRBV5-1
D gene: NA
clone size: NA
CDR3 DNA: TGCGCCAGCAGCTTGGTTCCCCCAGCGGATTTCTTT
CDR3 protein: CASSLVPPADFF

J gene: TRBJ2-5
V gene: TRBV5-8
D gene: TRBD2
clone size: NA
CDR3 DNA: TGTGCCAGCAGCGACCCTAGCGGGCAAGAGACCCAGTACTTC
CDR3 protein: CASSDPSGQETQYF

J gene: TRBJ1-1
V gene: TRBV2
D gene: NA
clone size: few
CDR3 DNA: TGTGCCAGCCTTAACACTGAAGCTTTCTTT
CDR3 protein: CASLNTEAFF

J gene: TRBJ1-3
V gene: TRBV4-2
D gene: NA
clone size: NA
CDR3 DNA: TGTGCCAGCAGCCAAGAGTCAGTAGGAAACACCATATATTTT
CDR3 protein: CASSQESVGNTIYF

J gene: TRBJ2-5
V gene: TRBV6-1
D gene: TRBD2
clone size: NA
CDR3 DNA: TGTGCCAGCAGTGAAGGTCTAGCGGGGGCCCGCGGGACCCAGTACTTC
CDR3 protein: CASSEGLAGARGTQYF

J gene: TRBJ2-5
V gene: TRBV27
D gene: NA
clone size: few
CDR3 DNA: TGTGCCAGCAGACCGAGCAGGGCCCGAGAGACCCAGTACTTC
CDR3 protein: CASRPSRARETQYF

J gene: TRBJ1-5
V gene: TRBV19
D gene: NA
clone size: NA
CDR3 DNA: TGTGCCAGTAGTATAGGGGCATATAGCAATCAGCCCCAGCATTTT
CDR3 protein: CASSIGAYSNQPQHF

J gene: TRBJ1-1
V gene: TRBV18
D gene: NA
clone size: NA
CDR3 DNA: TGTGCCAGCTCACCTAGCGGGGACACTGAAGCTTTCTTT
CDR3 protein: CASSPSGDTEAFF

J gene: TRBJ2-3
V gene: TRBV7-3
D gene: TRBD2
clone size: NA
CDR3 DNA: TGTGCCAGCAGTCTCGGGACTAGCGTAGATACGCAGTATTTT
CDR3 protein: CASSLGTSVDTQYF

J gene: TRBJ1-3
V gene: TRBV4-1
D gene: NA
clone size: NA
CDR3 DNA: TGCGCCAGCAGCCAAGGCGAGCCCTCTGGAAACACCATATATTTT
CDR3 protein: CASSQGEPSGNTIYF

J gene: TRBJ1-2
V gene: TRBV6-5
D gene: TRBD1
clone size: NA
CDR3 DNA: TGTGCCAGCAGTTACCGTGGGACAGGACTTTATGGCTACACCTTC
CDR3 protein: CASSYRGTGLYGYTF

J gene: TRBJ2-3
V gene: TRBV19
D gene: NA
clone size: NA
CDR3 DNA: TGTGCCAGTACCTCCTACGGCGCCCCTGAGGCGGGGGCCTACACAGATACGCAGTATTTT
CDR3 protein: CASTSYGAPEAGAYTDTQYF

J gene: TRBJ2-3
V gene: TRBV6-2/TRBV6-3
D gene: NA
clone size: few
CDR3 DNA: TGTGCCAGCAGTAAAAGGAGGGGGGGGGATACGCAGTATTTT
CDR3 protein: CASSKRRGGDTQYF

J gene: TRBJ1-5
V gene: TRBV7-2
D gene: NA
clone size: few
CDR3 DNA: TGTGCCAGCAGCTTAAAAGTCAGGCAGCCCCAGCATTTT
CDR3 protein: CASSLKVRQPQHF

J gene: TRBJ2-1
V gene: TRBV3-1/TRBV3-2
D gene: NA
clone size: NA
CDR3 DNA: TGTGCCAGCAGCCCCCGACAATGGAACAATGAGCAGTTCTTC
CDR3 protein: CASSPRQWNNEQFF

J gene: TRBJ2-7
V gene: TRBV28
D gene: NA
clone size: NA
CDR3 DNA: TGTGCCAGCAAAGTGCAGGGCCAATACTACGAGCAGTACTTC
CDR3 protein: CASKVQGQYYEQYF

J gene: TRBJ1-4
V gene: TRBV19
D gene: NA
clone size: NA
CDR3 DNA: TGTGCCAGTAGTTGGAGGCTGTCTAATGAAAAACTGTTTTTT
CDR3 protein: CASSWRLSNEKLFF

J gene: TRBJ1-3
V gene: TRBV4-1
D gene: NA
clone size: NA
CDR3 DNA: TGCGCCAGCAGCCAAGAACTTTTATGGGGAGGTGGTGCTGGAAACACCATATATTTT
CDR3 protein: CASSQELLWGGGAGNTIYF